These T cell receptor beta chains were read from a single sample in a study of lymphopenia after photon versus proton radiotherapy. Measured with immunoSEQ multiplex PCR; TCRdb has only the in-frame clones, and not every one. Of about 65,000 clones listed, around 87% are singletons. Here the sequenced sample was peripheral blood, taken from a patient treated with proton-based radiotherapy. Receptor source: an older man with esophageal cancer. CDR3s include the opening cysteine and the closing phenylalanine or tryptophan. D genes are given only for firm matches. Rows give clone size only sometimes, using once, few, many, or a class for an expanded clone.

V	J	size	D	CDR3	DNA
TRBV5-1	TRBJ2-5	few	-	CASSRAWGRQETQYF	TGCGCCAGCAGCCGTGCCTGGGGGCGCCAAGAGACCCAGTACTTC
TRBV4-1	TRBJ2-2	-	TRBD1	CASSPRDRVATGELFF	TGCGCCAGCAGCCCACGAGACAGGGTAGCGACCGGGGAGCTGTTTTTT
TRBV30	TRBJ1-5	-	TRBD1	CAWSVGTGDNQPQHF	TGTGCCTGGAGTGTAGGGACAGGGGACAATCAGCCCCAGCATTTT
TRBV10-1	TRBJ2-2	-	TRBD1	CASSESDVTGGAFGELFF	TGCGCCAGCAGTGAGTCCGACGTAACAGGGGGCGCGTTCGGGGAGCTGTTTTTT
TRBV5-1	TRBJ2-2	-	-	CASSPPRGSGELFF	TGCGCCAGCAGCCCCCCCCGGGGGTCCGGGGAGCTGTTTTTT
TRBV11-3	TRBJ1-1	-	TRBD1	CASSNRDRGTEAFF	TGTGCCAGCAGCAACCGGGACAGGGGCACTGAAGCTTTCTTT
TRBV5-1	TRBJ2-2	-	-	CASSLGPGAQTTGELFF	TGCGCCAGCAGCTTGGGCCCGGGGGCACAAACCACCGGGGAGCTGTTTTTT
TRBV5-1	TRBJ2-7	-	-	CASSRGSGSAKEQYF	TGCGCCAGCTCCCGGGGATCAGGATCTGCAAAAGAGCAGTACTTC
TRBV7-7	TRBJ2-5	few	TRBD1	CASSQDRGQETQYF	TGTGCTAGCAGCCAAGACAGGGGGCAGGAGACCCAGTACTTC
TRBV5-1	TRBJ2-1	-	-	CASRFQADEQFF	TGCGCCAGCAGATTCCAAGCGGACGAGCAGTTCTTC
TRBV11-2	TRBJ2-3	-	TRBD2	CASSLAFTRENQYF	TGTGCCAGCAGCTTAGCCTTTACGCGGGAGAATCAGTATTTT
TRBV2	TRBJ1-6	-	-	CASSEIGVSPLHF	TGTGCCAGCAGTGAGATCGGGGTTTCACCCCTCCACTTT
TRBV19	TRBJ1-2	-	-	CASSIVRAGRKTNYGYTF	TGTGCCAGTAGTATAGTAAGAGCGGGCAGGAAAACTAACTATGGCTACACCTTC
TRBV19	TRBJ2-7	-	TRBD1	CASSAGTGAYEQYF	TGTGCCAGTAGTGCCGGGACAGGGGCCTACGAGCAGTACTTC
TRBV30	TRBJ2-5	-	-	CAWSVGGANQETQYF	TGTGCCTGGAGTGTAGGTGGGGCTAACCAAGAGACCCAGTACTTC
TRBV25-1	TRBJ1-2	-	-	CASSEGGWGYTF	TGTGCCAGCAGTGAAGGGGGGTGGGGCTACACCTTC
TRBV6-5	TRBJ1-1	-	TRBD1	CASRKTGRDTEAFF	TGTGCCAGCAGGAAGACAGGGCGGGATACTGAAGCTTTCTTT
TRBV4-3	TRBJ2-7	-	-	CASSTNTSSYEQYF	TGCGCCAGCAGCACAAATACATCCTCCTACGAGCAGTACTTC
TRBV2	TRBJ2-3	medium-sized	-	CASRFTDTQYF	TGTGCCAGCAGGTTCACAGATACGCAGTATTTT
TRBV9	TRBJ2-1	-	-	CASSVVGPHYNEQFF	TGTGCCAGCAGCGTAGTGGGGCCACACTACAATGAGCAGTTCTTC
TRBV6-1	TRBJ2-1	-	-	CASRSYNEQFF	TGTGCCAGCAGATCGTACAATGAGCAGTTCTTC
TRBV13	TRBJ1-1	-	-	CASSLGGRAEAFF	TGTGCCAGCAGCTTAGGTGGTAGGGCTGAAGCTTTCTTT
TRBV29-1	TRBJ2-7	-	TRBD1	CSVLDRDTYEQYF	TGCAGCGTCCTGGACAGGGATACCTACGAGCAGTACTTC
TRBV2	TRBJ2-1	-	-	CASSERGTYNEQFF	TGTGCCAGCAGTGAACGTGGGACCTACAATGAGCAGTTCTTC
TRBV7-3	TRBJ2-3	-	-	CASSYGQLDTQYF	TGTGCCAGCAGCTACGGACAGTTAGATACGCAGTATTTT
TRBV10-3	TRBJ2-1	-	-	CAISESRGTEQFF	TGTGCCATCAGTGAGTCGAGGGGAACCGAGCAGTTCTTC
TRBV5-1	TRBJ1-2	-	TRBD1	CASSWEPGQNYGYTF	TGCGCCAGCAGCTGGGAACCGGGACAGAACTATGGCTACACCTTC
TRBV6-5	TRBJ2-5	-	TRBD1	CASRRTGRETQYF	TGTGCCAGCAGAAGGACAGGGCGAGAGACCCAGTACTTC
TRBV27	TRBJ1-4	-	-	CASSSPGGGIEKLFF	TGTGCCAGCAGCTCCCCCGGGGGGGGGATTGAAAAACTGTTTTTT
TRBV19	TRBJ2-1	-	-	CASSIRGGDEQFF	TGTGCCAGTAGTATCCGTGGGGGCGATGAGCAGTTCTTC
TRBV4-1	TRBJ1-5	-	-	CASSQVPFQRGLHASNQPQHF	TGCGCCAGCAGCCAAGTTCCATTCCAGAGGGGACTTCACGCTAGCAATCAGCCCCAGCATTTT
TRBV29-1	TRBJ1-1	-	-	CSADGQPEAFF	TGCAGCGCGGATGGACAGCCTGAAGCTTTCTTT
TRBV6-5	TRBJ1-1	once	-	CASSRTFNTEAFF	TGTGCCAGCAGCCGGACATTTAACACTGAAGCTTTCTTT
TRBV4-3	TRBJ1-1	-	TRBD1	CASSSASGGNTEAFF	TGCGCCAGCAGCTCAGCTTCAGGGGGGAACACTGAAGCTTTCTTT
TRBV4-1	TRBJ1-4	-	TRBD1	CASSQESRTGRRHEKLFF	TGCGCCAGCAGCCAAGAGAGTCGGACAGGCCGGCGCCATGAAAAACTGTTTTTT
TRBV10-3	TRBJ2-5	-	-	CAISFAQGETQYF	TGTGCCATCAGTTTCGCCCAGGGAGAGACCCAGTACTTC
TRBV7-9	TRBJ2-1	-	TRBD2	CASSPPLAGTYNEQFF	TGTGCCAGCAGCCCCCCTCTAGCGGGAACCTACAATGAGCAGTTCTTC
TRBV6-6	TRBJ1-2	-	-	CASSPQSYGYTF	TGTGCCAGCAGCCCCCAGAGCTATGGCTACACCTTC
TRBV5-4	TRBJ2-5	-	TRBD2	CASSASGGALGETQYF	TGTGCCAGCAGCGCTAGCGGGGGGGCACTTGGAGAGACCCAGTACTTC
TRBV2	TRBJ1-4	-	-	CASSVSQTIRELFF	TGTGCCAGCAGTGTTAGTCAGACAATTAGGGAACTGTTTTTT
TRBV2	TRBJ1-6	-	TRBD1	CASRDRAWNSPLHF	TGTGCCAGCAGAGACAGGGCGTGGAATTCACCCCTCCACTTT